This T cell receptor (beta chain) emerged from a study of regulatory T cells in long-lasting Graves disease. Findings of the study overall: Persistent patients shared more public clonotypes (2,741) than new patients (roughly 1,000).

The authors built TCR beta libraries using iRepertoire HTBI primers and Arm-PCR of CDR3 regions. Each CDR3 protein gets one entry after TCRdb re-called the multiplex PCR reads with MiXCR. The data contain 550,000 to 600,000 distinct CDR3 sequences, about 16% of them singletons. Time point described: newly diagnosed GD, antithyroid drugs for less than 3 months. RNA isolated from PBMCs was used to make the TCR library. This CDR3 has 14 amino acids. Trimming stripped 1 base from V and 1 base from J, with 10 bases between. The germline V gene encodes CDR1 DFQATT and CDR2 SNEGSKA (reference sequence). In this sample, this clonotype turned up a few times. Its antigen is currently unknown. These data are also associated with another study on T cells in Graves' hyperthyroidism and ophthalmopathy.

V gene TRBV20-1 combines with J gene TRBJ2-5; D is unclear. This clonotype was sampled from a young man with Graves disease. The material sequenced was peripheral blood mononuclear cells (PBMCs), taken at new diagnosis, from a patient treated with antithyroid drugs. CDR3 sequence (DNA): TGCAGTGCTAGAGTGAGACGGGCCCAAGAGACCCAGTACTTC. Translated, it gives CSARVRRAQETQYF.